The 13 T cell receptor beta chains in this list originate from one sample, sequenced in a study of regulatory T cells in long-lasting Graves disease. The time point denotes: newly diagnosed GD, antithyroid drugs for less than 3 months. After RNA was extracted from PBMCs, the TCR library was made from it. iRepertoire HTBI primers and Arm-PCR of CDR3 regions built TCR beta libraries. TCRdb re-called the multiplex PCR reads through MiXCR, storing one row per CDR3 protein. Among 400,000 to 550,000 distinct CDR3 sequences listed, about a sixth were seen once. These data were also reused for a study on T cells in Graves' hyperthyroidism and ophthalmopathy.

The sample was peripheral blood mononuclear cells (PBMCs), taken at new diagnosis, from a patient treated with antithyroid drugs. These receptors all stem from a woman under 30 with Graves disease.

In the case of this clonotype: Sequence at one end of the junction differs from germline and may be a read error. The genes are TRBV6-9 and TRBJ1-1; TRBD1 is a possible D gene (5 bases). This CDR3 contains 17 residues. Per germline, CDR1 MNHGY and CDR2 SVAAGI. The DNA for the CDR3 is TGTGTCAGCAGTTTTACATCGGGCGGAGGGGAGAAAACTGAAGCTTTCTTT. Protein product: CVSSFTSGGGEKTEAFF.

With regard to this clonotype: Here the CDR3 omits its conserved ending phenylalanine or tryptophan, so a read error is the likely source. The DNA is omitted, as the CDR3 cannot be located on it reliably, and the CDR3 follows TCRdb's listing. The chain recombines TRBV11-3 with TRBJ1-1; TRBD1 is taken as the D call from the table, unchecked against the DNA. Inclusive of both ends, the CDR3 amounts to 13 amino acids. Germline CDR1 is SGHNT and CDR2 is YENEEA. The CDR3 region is CASSGQGNTESFL.

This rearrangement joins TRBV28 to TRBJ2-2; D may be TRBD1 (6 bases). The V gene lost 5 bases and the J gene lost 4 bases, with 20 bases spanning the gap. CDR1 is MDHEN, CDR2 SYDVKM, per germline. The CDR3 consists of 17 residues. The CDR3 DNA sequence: TGTGCCAGCAGTCCGTCAGGGTGGGGGCGCGGCACCGGGGAGCTGTTTTTT. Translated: CASSPSGWGRGTGELFF.

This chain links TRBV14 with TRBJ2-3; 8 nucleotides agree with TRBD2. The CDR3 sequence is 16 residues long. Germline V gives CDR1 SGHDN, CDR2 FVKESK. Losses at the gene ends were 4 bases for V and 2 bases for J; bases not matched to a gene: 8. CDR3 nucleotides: TGTGCCAGCAGCCCGGTAGCGGGAATGATCACAGATACGCAGTATTTT. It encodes CASSPVAGMITDTQYF.

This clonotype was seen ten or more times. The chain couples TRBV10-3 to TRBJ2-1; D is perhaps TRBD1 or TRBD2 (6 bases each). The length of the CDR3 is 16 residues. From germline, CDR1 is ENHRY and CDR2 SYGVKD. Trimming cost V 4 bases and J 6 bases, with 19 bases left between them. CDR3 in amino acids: CAISADGGLASNEQFF. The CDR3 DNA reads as TGTGCCATCAGTGCAGATGGGGGGCTGGCTAGCAATGAGCAGTTCTTC.

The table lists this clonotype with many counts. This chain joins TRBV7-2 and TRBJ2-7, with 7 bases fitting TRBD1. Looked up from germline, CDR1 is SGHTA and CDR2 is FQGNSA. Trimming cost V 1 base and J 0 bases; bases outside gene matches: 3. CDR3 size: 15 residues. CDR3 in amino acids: CASSLEGGGSYEQYF. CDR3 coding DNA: TGTGCCAGCAGCTTAGAAGGGGGCGGCTCCTACGAGCAGTACTTC.

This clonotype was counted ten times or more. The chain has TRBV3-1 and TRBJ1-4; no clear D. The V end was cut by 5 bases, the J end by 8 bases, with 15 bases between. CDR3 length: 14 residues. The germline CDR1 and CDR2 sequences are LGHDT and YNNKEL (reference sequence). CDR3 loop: CASSDGRAGEKLFF. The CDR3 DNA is TGTGCCAGCAGCGATGGCCGGGCGGGGGAAAAACTGTTTTTT.

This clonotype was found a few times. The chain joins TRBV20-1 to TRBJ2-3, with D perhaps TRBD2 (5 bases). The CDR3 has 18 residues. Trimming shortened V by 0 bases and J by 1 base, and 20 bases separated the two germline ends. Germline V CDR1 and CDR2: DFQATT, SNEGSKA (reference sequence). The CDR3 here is CSARDSPIALEGTDTQYF. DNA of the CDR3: TGCAGTGCTAGAGATTCCCCGATAGCGCTCGAGGGCACAGATACGCAGTATTTT.

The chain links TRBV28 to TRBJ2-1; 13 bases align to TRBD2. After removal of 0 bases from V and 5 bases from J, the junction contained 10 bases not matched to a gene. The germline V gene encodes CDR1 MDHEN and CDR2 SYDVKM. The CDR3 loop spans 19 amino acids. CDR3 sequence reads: CASSLWFGTSGIRDNEQFF. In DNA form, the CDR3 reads TGTGCCAGCAGTTTATGGTTCGGGACTAGCGGGATACGGGACAATGAGCAGTTCTTC.

CDR3 residues: CASSPDTSNTGELFF. The CDR3 region has the DNA TGTGCCAGCAGCCCGGACACATCGAACACCGGGGAGCTGTTTTTT. The genes are TRBV5-5 and TRBJ2-2; a weak D match, TRBD1 (5 bases). V gave up 4 bases and J gave up 0 bases, with 10 bases separating them. Germline V lookup: CDR1 SGHKS, CDR2 YYEKEE (reference sequence). This CDR3 region has 15 residues.

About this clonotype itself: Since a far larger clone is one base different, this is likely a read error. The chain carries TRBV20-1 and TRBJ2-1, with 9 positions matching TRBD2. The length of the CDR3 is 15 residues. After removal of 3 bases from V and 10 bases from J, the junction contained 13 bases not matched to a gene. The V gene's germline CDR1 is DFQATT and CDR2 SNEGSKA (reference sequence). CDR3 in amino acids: CSARDLSGRLYEQFF. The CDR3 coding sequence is TGCAGTGCTAGGGACTTAAGCGGGAGGCTCTACGAGCAGTTCTTC.

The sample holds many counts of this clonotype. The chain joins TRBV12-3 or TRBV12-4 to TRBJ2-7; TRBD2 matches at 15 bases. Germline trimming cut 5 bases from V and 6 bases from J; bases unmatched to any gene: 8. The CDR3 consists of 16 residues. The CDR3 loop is CASSPGLAGGPSEQYF. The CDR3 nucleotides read TGTGCCAGCAGTCCAGGACTAGCGGGAGGGCCCAGCGAGCAGTACTTC.

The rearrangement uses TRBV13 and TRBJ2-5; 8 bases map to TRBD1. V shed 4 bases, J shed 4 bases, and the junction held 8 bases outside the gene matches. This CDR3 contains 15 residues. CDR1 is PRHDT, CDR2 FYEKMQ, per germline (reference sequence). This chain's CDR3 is CASSSSRTGSETQYF. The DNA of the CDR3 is TGTGCCAGCAGCTCGAGTCGGACAGGGTCAGAGACCCAGTACTTC.